This T cell receptor beta chain was found in a study of blood T cell repertoires in COVID-19. Across the study: COVID-19 samples, acute and convalescent, were from the United States, Italy and Spain.

Original analysis: Amplifying reference gene primers gave estimates of nucleated cell counts. Profiled with immunoSEQ multiplex PCR; TCRdb holds only in-frame clones, not every one. That table gives V, J and clone size, and the DNA gave D and trimming. The table records under 250,000 clones, about 83% of them present only once. Deletions cut 4 bases from V and 5 bases from J, with 9 bases between. The CDR3 spans 13 residues. Germline loops: CDR1 MNHEY, CDR2 SVGAGI. The sequencing input was PBMCs or T cells enriched from blood (not recorded which). The receptor was isolated from a woman aged 45-59 years who had been exposed to COVID-19. The chain links TRBV6-5 to TRBJ1-3; D unclear. This CDR3 reads CASSSGLRNTIYF. Written as DNA, the CDR3 is TGTGCCAGCAGTTCAGGACTTCGAAACACCATATATTTT.